The 16 T cell receptor beta chains in this list originate from one sample, sequenced in a study of T cells in Graves' hyperthyroidism and ophthalmopathy. Regions amplified from RNA transcripts were the TCR beta CDR3 regions. The HTBI primer set was used in a first-round RT-PCR of the TCR CDR3. TCRdb analysed the multiplex PCR reads with MiXCR anew, one entry per CDR3 protein. The table lists fewer than 350,000 distinct CDR3 sequences, 10% to 15% of them singletons. Material for sequencing was blood. The receptors were gathered from a woman aged 25 to 39 with Graves' hyperthyroidism that later progressed to Graves' ophthalmopathy.

This clonotype was recorded many times. The V call is TRBV6-1, the J call TRBJ2-1; D is perhaps TRBD1 or TRBD2 (5 bases each). Trimming pared 6 bases from V and 3 bases from J, leaving 12 bases between. CDR1 MNHNS and CDR2 SASEGT come from the germline V gene. The CDR3 length is 14 residues. CDR3 in DNA: TGTGCCAGCAGGGACCTTGGGGGCTACAATGAGCAGTTCTTC. Translating it yields CASRDLGGYNEQFF.

This clonotype was found many times. The rearrangement joins TRBV7-9 to TRBJ2-5; no clear D. CDR1 is SEHNR and CDR2 is FQNEAQ in the germline V gene (reference sequence). V lost 5 bases and J lost 5, with 12 bases in between. CDR3 length: 13 residues. CDR3 region: CASSPDGPETQYF. The CDR3 DNA reads as TGTGCCAGCAGCCCAGATGGTCCGGAGACCCAGTACTTC.

This rearrangement joins TRBV20-1 to TRBJ1-4; perhaps TRBD1 as D (5 bases). Germline CDR1 and CDR2: DFQATT and SNEGSKA (reference sequence). The CDR3 consists of 15 residues. V lost 6 bases and J 0 bases, leaving 14 bases between the germline ends. The CDR3 is CSALGGSATNEKLFF. The CDR3 nucleotides read TGCAGTGCCCTCGGGGGGTCTGCAACTAATGAAAAACTGTTTTTT.

This clonotype was observed a handful of times. This may arise from a read error, as a much more abundant clone is one base away. The gene calls are TRBV12-3 or TRBV12-4 and TRBJ1-1; tentatively, D is TRBD1 (5 bases). The CDR3 spans 14 residues. The CDR3, as DNA: TGTGCCAGCAGGCCGGGAGGGGTGAACACTGAAGCTTCCTTT. It translates to CASRPGGVNTEASF.

The chain is built from TRBV27 and TRBJ1-5; 11 positions match TRBD1. CDR3 length: 15 amino acids. Germline CDR1 MNHEY, CDR2 SMNVEV (reference sequence). J lost 6 bases, V lost 3 bases, and 4 bases had no gene match. Here the CDR3 reads CASSFGQGASQPQHF. The DNA of the CDR3 is TGTGCCAGCAGTTTTGGACAGGGGGCAAGTCAGCCCCAGCATTTT.

This clonotype was observed many times. The rearrangement joins TRBV10-3 to TRBJ1-5, with 11 bases aligning to TRBD1. V lost 8 bases to trimming and J lost 6 bases; unmatched junction nucleotides: 3. The CDR3 totals 13 residues. Germline CDR1 reads ENHRY; CDR2 reads SYGVKD. The CDR3 DNA is TGTGCCATCGGACAGGGGGCAGGTCAGCCCCAGCATTTT. Its translation: CAIGQGAGQPQHF.

This clonotype was found many times. The gene calls are TRBV12-3 or TRBV12-4 and TRBJ2-1; TRBD2 aligns across 14 bases. Germline trimming cut 5 bases from V and 9 bases from J; bases unmatched to any gene: 3. This CDR3 contains 14 residues. The CDR3 DNA follows: TGTGCCAGCAGTAAGACTAGCGGGAGGGGTGAGCAGTTCTTC. This sequence encodes CASSKTSGRGEQFF.

V is TRBV20-1 and J is TRBJ2-2, with 9 positions matching TRBD2. V gave up 4 bases and J gave up 7 bases; unmatched junction bases: 10. This CDR3 region has 15 residues. Germline assignment: CDR1 DFQATT and CDR2 SNEGSKA (reference sequence). The CDR3 DNA reads as TGCAGTGCTATCCCCTCTAGCGGGATAGGCGGGGAGCTGTTTTTT. As protein: CSAIPSSGIGGELFF.

This chain joins TRBV28 and TRBJ2-5; possibly TRBD2 for D (7 bases). Per the germline V gene, CDR1 is MDHEN and CDR2 is SYDVKM. The V and J ends lost 0 bases and 6 bases respectively, with 14 bases between them. The CDR3 is 15 amino acids. Here the CDR3 reads CASSLWGRGGKTQYF. DNA for the CDR3: TGTGCCAGCAGTTTATGGGGGAGGGGGGGGAAGACCCAGTACTTC.

The V call is TRBV5-1, the J call TRBJ2-5; tentatively, D is TRBD1 or TRBD2 (6 bases each). Germline V gene sequence: CDR1 SGHRS, CDR2 YFSETQ. V was shortened by 0 bases and J by 2 bases, with 11 bases between the two germline ends. The CDR3 is made up of 15 amino acids. The CDR3 bases are TGCGCCAGCAGCTTGGAAGGGGGGCCACAAGAGACCCAGTACTTC. Its translation is CASSLEGGPQETQYF.

The sample holds many counts of this clonotype. This chain links TRBV11-2 with TRBJ2-1; 7 bases agree with TRBD1. There are 14 residues in the CDR3. V shed 3 bases and J 4 bases; nucleotides not matched to a gene: 3. Germline lookup yields CDR1 SGHAT and CDR2 FQNNGV. The CDR3 DNA is TGTGCCAGCAGCTTCGACAGGGAGTACAATGAGCAGTTCTTC. Translation gives CASSFDREYNEQFF. The variable domain in full, completed from reference TRBV11-2 and TRBJ2-1, reads EAGVAQSPRYKIIEKRQSVAFWCNPISGHATLYWYQQILGQGPKLLIQFQNNGVVDDSQLPKDRFSAERLKGVDSTLKIQPAKLEDSAVYLCASSFDREYNEQFFGPGTRLTVL.

The rearrangement joins TRBV4-1 to TRBJ2-2; 12 positions match TRBD2. The V and J ends lost 4 bases and 2 bases, in that order; junction bases with no gene match: 8. The V gene's germline CDR1 is MGHRA and CDR2 YSYEKL. The CDR3 runs 18 residues. The CDR3 sequence is CASSLLTSGSLNTGELFF. The CDR3 DNA reads TGCGCCAGCAGCCTCTTGACTAGCGGGAGCCTCAACACCGGGGAGCTGTTTTTT.

This clonotype appeared many times. The chain is built from TRBV6-1 and TRBJ2-7; TRBD2 agrees at 12 bases. CDR1 MNHNS and CDR2 SASEGT come from the germline V gene. CDR3 length equals 14 residues. V lost 7 bases and J lost 6; bases outside the gene matches: 7. CDR3 region: CASTILAGGSEQYF. The CDR3 bases are TGTGCCAGCACTATACTAGCGGGAGGAAGCGAGCAGTACTTC.

The chain employs TRBV4-1 and TRBJ2-3, with TRBD2 matching over 8 bases. Trimming took 4 bases from V and 4 from J; bases not matched to a gene: 7. In germline, CDR1 is MGHRA, CDR2 YSYEKL. This CDR3 is 15 amino acids long. CDR3 residues: CASSLGREGADTQYF. The CDR3 DNA follows: TGCGCCAGCAGCCTGGGACGGGAGGGGGCAGATACGCAGTATTTT.

This clonotype was counted between two and nine times. V and J are TRBV28 and TRBJ2-3, with 8 bases that match TRBD2. The CDR3 has 15 amino acids. Per the germline V gene, CDR1 is MDHEN and CDR2 is SYDVKM. Unmatched junction bases numbered 4, after V lost 3 bases and J lost 2 bases. The CDR3, as DNA: TGTGCCAGCAGTTTGCCTAGCGGGCACACAGATACGCAGTATTTT. Its translation: CASSLPSGHTDTQYF.

This clonotype appeared many times. The chain combines TRBV6-2 or TRBV6-3 with TRBJ2-1, with 7 bases aligning to TRBD2. The length of the CDR3 is 13 residues. Germline V lookup: CDR1 MNHEY, CDR2 SVGEGT. The junction had 5 bases not matched to a gene; V was cut back by 5 bases and J by 7 bases. The CDR3 region is CASSRIAGNEQFF. The CDR3 DNA sequence: TGTGCCAGCAGTCGCATAGCGGGTAATGAGCAGTTCTTC.